The 16 T cell receptor beta chains listed next were all sequenced from one sample in a study of blood T cells in healthy people across ages. Then a second PCR, running roughly 6 to 11 cycles, was carried out with a sample-barcoded 5' primer and a J-beta primer mix. MiXCR, applied by TCRdb to the 5' RACE reads, yields one record per CDR3 protein. The table includes some 1.5 million distinct CDR3 sequences, roughly 28% detected once. The sequencing sample was made of blood. The receptors here all came from a woman younger than 45 in good health.

This clonotype was seen once. The gene calls are TRBV10-3 and TRBJ2-5; the D gene is possibly TRBD2 (5 bases). The germline V gene has CDR1 ENHRY and CDR2 SYGVKD. V was trimmed by 0 bases and J by 5 bases, leaving 13 bases between them. The CDR3 spans 15 residues. CDR3 region: CAISESGRGWETQYF. The CDR3 nucleotides read TGTGCCATCAGTGAGTCTGGACGGGGTTGGGAGACCCAGTACTTC.

As to this clonotype: A read error may be the cause here, since a much bigger clone is one base away. V usage is TRBV7-2 and J usage is TRBJ1-2; D is undetermined. The CDR3 contains 14 residues. Germline V gives CDR1 SGHTA, CDR2 FQGNSA. DNA of the CDR3: TGTGCCTGCAGCTTAGTCGACACCAACTATGGCTACACCTTC. The encoded protein is CACSLVDTNYGYTF.

This clonotype showed up many times. The chain combines TRBV20-1 with TRBJ2-5; 7 bases agree with TRBD2. From germline, CDR1 is DFQATT and CDR2 SNEGSKA (reference sequence). Trimming cost V 5 bases and J 5 bases; bases outside gene matches: 8. This CDR3 contains 13 residues. CDR3 protein: CSALGEGRETQYF. In DNA, the CDR3 is TGCAGTGCTCTTGGGGAGGGAAGGGAGACCCAGTACTTC.

This clonotype was picked up a small number of times. This chain connects TRBV5-1 to TRBJ2-1; D possibly matches TRBD1 or TRBD2 (5 bases each). The CDR3 runs 13 residues. Germline V gives CDR1 SGHRS, CDR2 YFSETQ. Trimming left V 4 bases short and J 12 bases short, with 17 bases between. CDR3 in DNA: TGCGCCAGCAGCCCGGGACCAGTCGGGCCGCAGTTCTTC. The encoded protein is CASSPGPVGPQFF.

Here the CDR3 DNA reads TGTGCCAGCAGCGATCCAACCACCCTGAACACTGAAGCTTTCTTT. This gives the protein CASSDPTTLNTEAFF. The chain joins TRBV25-1 to TRBJ1-1; D is uncertain. CDR3 length: 15 amino acids. Trimming removed 6 bases at V and 0 bases at J, with 14 bases between. In germline, CDR1 is MGHDK, CDR2 SYGVNS.

This clonotype occurred a few times. The chain combines TRBV7-3 with TRBJ2-3; 10 positions match TRBD1. The V gene's germline CDR1 is SGHTA and CDR2 FQGTGA. V was clipped by 4 bases and J by 0 bases; unmatched bases: 7. This CDR3 region has 17 residues. The CDR3 DNA sequence: TGTGCCAGCAGCTCCGGGACAGGGGCCTTTAGCACAGATACGCAGTATTTT. Translation: CASSSGTGAFSTDTQYF.

The sample holds many counts of this clonotype. This chain joins TRBV5-1 and TRBJ1-2, with D unclear. The CDR3 has 14 amino acids. From germline, CDR1 is SGHRS and CDR2 YFSETQ. V gave up 0 bases and J gave up 5 bases, with 11 bases separating them. The CDR3 DNA sequence: TGCGCCAGCAGCTTGGAAGCCCTTCGGTATGGCTACACCTTC. Translating gives CASSLEALRYGYTF.

The CDR3: CASSAAPGTRGTDTQYF. The CDR3 DNA reads as TGTGCCAGCAGCGCGGCCCCGGGGACGCGGGGAACAGATACGCAGTATTTT. The gene calls are TRBV9 and TRBJ2-3; D perhaps matches TRBD2 (6 bases). Looked up from germline, CDR1 is SGDLS and CDR2 is YYNGEE. V was shortened by 3 bases and J by 3 bases, with 20 bases between the two germline ends. The length of the CDR3 is 17 residues.

There are a few counts of this clonotype. The chain links TRBV7-9 to TRBJ1-2; 8 bases match TRBD1. From germline, CDR1 is SEHNR and CDR2 FQNEAQ (reference sequence). The CDR3 loop spans 15 amino acids. V lost 7 bases to trimming and J lost 5 bases; unmatched junction nucleotides: 12. Written as DNA, the CDR3 is TGTGCCAGCACACGCGTATCAGGGGGCCGGTATGGCTACACCTTC. Translated: CASTRVSGGRYGYTF.

The rearrangement joins TRBV12-3 or TRBV12-4 to TRBJ2-6; 8 bases agree with TRBD1. The CDR3 is 19 amino acids. V shed 4 bases, J shed 1 base, and the junction held 12 bases outside the gene matches. CDR3 residues: CASSSHRDRTYSGANVLTF. As DNA, the CDR3 is TGTGCCAGCAGTTCGCACCGGGACAGGACATATTCTGGGGCCAACGTCCTGACTTTC.

This clonotype was counted between two and nine times. The V and J genes are TRBV12-3 or TRBV12-4 and TRBJ2-1; perhaps TRBD2 as D (6 bases). V shed 1 base and J shed 10 bases, with 17 bases lying between them. There are 15 residues in the CDR3. The chain's CDR3 is CASSLGAGSGEEQFF. The CDR3 bases are TGTGCCAGCAGTTTAGGGGCGGGATCTGGGGAGGAGCAGTTCTTC.

About this clonotype: Just one base apart from a much larger clone, this may be a read error. The V gene is TRBV9, the J gene TRBJ2-4, with 12 bases fitting TRBD2. The J call may be wrong; the DNA end is better matched by TRBJ2-7. The CDR3 runs 15 residues. Germline lookup yields CDR1 SGDLS and CDR2 YYNGEE. The CDR3: CASSASTSGGIEQYF. CDR3 DNA: TGTGCCAGCAGCGCCTCCACTAGCGGGGGGATCGAGCAGTACTTC.

V and J are TRBV5-1 and TRBJ2-3; D unclear. V lost 0 bases, J lost 4 bases, and 12 bases lay in between. From germline, CDR1 is SGHRS and CDR2 YFSETQ. The CDR3 covers 15 residues. The CDR3 DNA reads as TGCGCCAGCAGCTTGGGTGGAATCCGGGCAGATACGCAGTATTTT. Its translation: CASSLGGIRADTQYF.

This clonotype was observed many times. The genes are TRBV20-1 and TRBJ2-1; no firm D call. This CDR3 spans 15 amino acids. Trimming took 5 bases from V and 2 from J, leaving 16 bases between them. CDR1 is DFQATT and CDR2 is SNEGSKA in the germline V gene (reference sequence). CDR3 region: CSAPLWGRAYNEQFF. In DNA form, the CDR3 reads TGCAGTGCTCCCCTGTGGGGTAGGGCCTACAATGAGCAGTTCTTC.

This clonotype appeared many times. V and J are TRBV6-2 or TRBV6-3 and TRBJ2-3; TRBD2 matches 8 bases. V lost 4 bases to trimming and J lost 2 bases; unmatched junction nucleotides: 5. The CDR3 length is 15 residues. Germline V gene sequence: CDR1 MNHEY, CDR2 SVGEGT. The DNA for the CDR3 is TGTGCCAGCAGTTGGACTAGCAGCGACACAGATACGCAGTATTTT. It codes for CASSWTSSDTDTQYF.

This clonotype has a handful of counts. A single base separates this from a much larger clone, so it may be a read error. V and J are TRBV29-1 and TRBJ1-2, with 10 bases that match TRBD1. CDR3 length: 13 amino acids. The J segment lost 3 bases and the V segment lost 4 bases, leaving 2 bases of the junction unmatched. Germline CDR1 reads SQVTM; CDR2 reads ANQGSEA. CDR3 amino acids: CSVAGTGDYGYTF. CDR3 sequence (DNA): TGCAGCGTTGCCGGGACAGGGGACTATGGCTACACCTTC.